This TCR beta chain appears in the sequencing data of a study of T cell responses to AZD1222 COVID-19 vaccine. Study findings and constraints: Regions 160-218 and 743-854 held dominance among vaccine-associated CD4 TCRs, which spanned spike.

Sequenced by immunoSEQ multiplex PCR; TCRdb stores in-frame clones only, minus some. This sample has some 120,000 clones; more than 80% occur once, and the top ten carry 4% to 5%. J lost 5 bases, V lost 0 bases, and 3 bases had no gene match. In germline, CDR1 is WSHSY, CDR2 SAAADI. The CDR3 is 14 residues long. Details on this clone: Antigen unknown.

The chain couples TRBV10-2 to TRBJ1-1; 7 bases align to TRBD1. Sequencing used peripheral blood, obtained 28 days after the second dose of the MenACWY control vaccine. The clonotype was recovered from an adult who received the MenACWY meningococcal vaccine as a control. This CDR3 reads CASSESSGGTEAFF. CDR3 sequence (DNA): TGCGCCAGCAGTGAGTCCTCAGGGGGGACTGAAGCTTTCTTT.